The 17 T cell receptor beta chains below were found in one sample sequenced in a study of shared clonotypes between healthy human individuals (dated by TCRdb to 2019 to 2021). The library was prepared using the immunoSEQ multiplex PCR assay. In its TCRdb copy, this immuneACCESS table keeps in-frame sequences only and misses some clones. Where compared with another copy, unresolved V genes explain less than half of these, and the others have no known cause. A total of roughly 2.6 million clones appear in this sample, around 94% of them only once. The ten most abundant clones make up more than 0.12% of the sample. Sequencing was done on a sample of naive CD4+ T cells sorted from blood. Sample cell subset or site, as interpreted from the label and publication: CD45RA+ positively selected. These receptors came from a man aged 18 to 29 in good health.

This chain uses TRBV27 with TRBJ2-7; no reliable D call. CDR3 size: 16 residues. V was cut by 4 bases and J by 0 bases, with 16 bases left in between. CDR1 and CDR2 from the germline V gene are MNHEY and SMNVEV (reference sequence). Written as DNA, the CDR3 is TGTGCCAGCAGTTCTGGGATCGGGTCCTTCTCCTACGAGCAGTACTTC. Its protein is CASSSGIGSFSYEQYF.

The V and J genes are TRBV6-6 and TRBJ2-7; 10 positions match TRBD2. The CDR3 runs to 15 residues. With V trimmed by 2 bases and J by 3 bases, 4 bases remained unmatched. The germline CDR1 and CDR2 sequences are MNHNY and SVGAGI (reference sequence). CDR3 DNA: TGTGCCAGCAGTTACGTTAGCGGGGGGAACTACGAGCAGTACTTC. Its protein is CASSYVSGGNYEQYF.

This chain joins TRBV30 and TRBJ1-4; TRBD1 might be the D (6 bases). Per the germline V gene, CDR1 is GTSNPN and CDR2 is SVGIG (reference sequence). Trimming left V 4 bases short and J 5 bases short, with 11 bases between. The CDR3 covers 13 residues. The CDR3 nucleotides are TGTGCCTGGACGGGGGCGCGGAATGAAAAACTGTTTTTT. This codes for CAWTGARNEKLFF.

This clone was seen a single time. The chain joins TRBV29-1 to TRBJ2-3, with D perhaps TRBD2 (5 bases). In germline, CDR1 is SQVTM, CDR2 ANQGSEA. The CDR3 loop spans 13 amino acids. V lost 8 bases, J lost 1 base, and 13 bases lay in between. The CDR3 sequence: CSSGIGGTDTQYF. CDR3 sequence (DNA): TGCAGCTCCGGGATAGGTGGCACAGATACGCAGTATTTT.

This chain connects TRBV29-1 to TRBJ2-2, with a possible D match to TRBD2 (6 bases). V lost 5 bases, J lost 5 bases, and 15 bases lay in between. This CDR3 contains 14 residues. Germline loops: CDR1 SQVTM, CDR2 ANQGSEA. The CDR3 spells CSVKPEGTTGELFF. Written as DNA, the CDR3 is TGCAGCGTTAAACCGGAGGGTACGACCGGGGAGCTGTTTTTT.

This chain joins TRBV2 and TRBJ2-1; 12 nucleotides align to TRBD2. The CDR3 spans 14 residues. The germline CDR1 and CDR2 sequences are SNHLY and FYNNEI. The ends lost 5 bases at V and 8 bases at J; junction bases unmatched: 4. The CDR3, as DNA: TGTGCCAGCAGTCCACGACTAGCGGGAGATGAGCAGTTCTTC. This translates into CASSPRLAGDEQFF.

The V gene is TRBV18, the J gene TRBJ2-1, with TRBD2 identical over 12 bases. This CDR3 has 15 residues. CDR1 and CDR2 from the germline V gene are KGHSH and LQKENI. With 3 bases clipped from V and 8 bases from J, the junction kept 5 bases outside the gene matches. The CDR3 DNA reads as TGTGCCAGCTCACCCACTAGCGGGGGGTTGGATGAGCAGTTCTTC. It yields the protein CASSPTSGGLDEQFF. Variable domain in full (rest from reference TRBV18 and TRBJ2-1): NAGVMQNPRHLVRRRGQEARLRCSPMKGHSHVYWYRQLPEEGLKFMVYLQKENIIDESGMPKERFSAEFPKEGPSILRIQQVVRGDSAAYFCASSPTSGGLDEQFFGPGTRLTVL.

This rearrangement joins TRBV4-3 to TRBJ2-7, with a possible D match to TRBD2 (7 bases). Germline lookup yields CDR1 LGHNA and CDR2 YSLEER. Trimming pared 1 base from V and 2 bases from J, leaving 15 bases between. The CDR3 has 16 residues. The CDR3 spells CASSQGGGGPPYEQYF. The DNA of the CDR3 is TGCGCCAGCAGCCAAGGGGGGGGCGGGCCCCCCTACGAGCAGTACTTC.

The genes are TRBV30 and TRBJ1-6; tentative D call: TRBD1 (5 bases). Trimming took 3 bases from V and 8 from J, leaving 17 bases between them. This CDR3 comprises 15 residues. CDR1 and CDR2 (germline): GTSNPN, SVGIG (reference sequence). The CDR3 nucleotides read TGTGCCTGGAGCCAGGGCGTTCTTCCCCATTCACCCCTCCACTTT. Protein: CAWSQGVLPHSPLHF.

V is TRBV4-1 and J is TRBJ2-5; possible D gene TRBD2, 5 bases. CDR1 and CDR2 (germline): MGHRA, YSYEKL. The CDR3 spans 11 residues. Trimming took off 1 base at V and 12 bases at J, with 9 bases between the two ends. Here the CDR3 reads CASSQGTGKYF. The CDR3 region has the DNA TGCGCCAGCAGCCAAGGGACCGGGAAGTACTTC.

This chain links TRBV5-8 with TRBJ1-5; D is unclear. The CDR3 is 17 residues long. Germline loops: CDR1 SGHTS, CDR2 YDEGEE. V was shortened by 0 bases and J by 0 bases, with 13 bases between the two germline ends. CDR3 DNA sequence: TGTGCCAGCAGCTTGGAGGTAGCCGTATATAGCAATCAGCCCCAGCATTTT. Protein sequence: CASSLEVAVYSNQPQHF.

The rearrangement joins TRBV15 to TRBJ1-3; possibly TRBD1 for D (6 bases). The CDR3 is 17 amino acids. Germline CDR1 is LNHNV and CDR2 is YYDKDF (reference sequence). V shed 4 bases and J shed 2 bases, with 18 bases lying between them. DNA for the CDR3: TGTGCCACCAGCACGGACAGCCTTCCCCTTACTGGAAACACCATATATTTT. This sequence encodes CATSTDSLPLTGNTIYF.

The gene calls are TRBV5-5 and TRBJ2-3, with 8 bases that match TRBD1. This CDR3 has 13 amino acids. V was pared by 3 bases and J by 6 bases, with 3 bases of the junction left unmatched. Germline CDR1 reads SGHKS; CDR2 reads YYEKEE (reference sequence). CDR3 DNA: TGTGCCAGCAGCTGGACAGGGCTGGATACGCAGTATTTT. The encoded protein is CASSWTGLDTQYF.

The chain combines TRBV6-6 with TRBJ2-3; no clear D. Germline CDR1 reads MNHNY; CDR2 reads SVGAGI (reference sequence). The CDR3 extends over 14 amino acids. V lost 8 bases, J lost 0 bases, and 12 bases lay in between. CDR3 sequence: CASRMAASTDTQYF. CDR3 nucleotides: TGTGCCAGCCGGATGGCGGCAAGCACAGATACGCAGTATTTT.

The chain links TRBV2 to TRBJ1-3, with a tentative D call TRBD1 (6 bases). From germline, CDR1 is SNHLY and CDR2 FYNNEI. The V end lost 5 bases, the J end lost 1 base, and 12 bases lay between the germline ends. The CDR3 contains 15 residues. The CDR3 DNA reads TGTGCCAGCAGTCCCGAAGGGGGGTCTGGAAACACCATATATTTT. It is translated as CASSPEGGSGNTIYF. The whole variable domain, remainder taken from reference TRBV2 and TRBJ1-3, is EPEVTQTPSHQVTQMGQEVILRCVPISNHLYFYWYRQILGQKVEFLVSFYNNEISEKSEIFDDQFSVERPDGSNFTLKIRSTKLEDSAMYFCASSPEGGSGNTIYFGEGSWLTVV.

The V and J genes are TRBV25-1 and TRBJ2-4, with 11 bases matching TRBD2. The CDR3 spans 17 residues. Germline-derived CDR1 and CDR2 are MGHDK and SYGVNS. With V trimmed by 5 bases and J by 8 bases, 14 bases remained unmatched. CDR3 DNA: TGTGCCAGCAGTTCCCCAGGGACTAGCGGAGCCAAGGACATTCAGTACTTC. It is translated as CASSSPGTSGAKDIQYF.

For this clone: The sample holds other DNA sequences that translate to the same CDR3. The V gene is TRBV5-1, the J gene TRBJ1-4; 7 nucleotides align to TRBD1. This CDR3 is 14 amino acids long. Germline CDR1 is SGHRS and CDR2 is YFSETQ. J lost 5 bases, V lost 4 bases, and 5 bases had no gene match. CDR3 region: CASSLGQENEKLFF. The CDR3 DNA reads TGCGCCAGCAGCCTAGGACAGGAGAATGAAAAACTGTTTTTT.